These 5 T cell receptor beta chains came from one sample sequenced in a study of blood T cell repertoires in COVID-19. The repertoire was sequenced with immunoSEQ multiplex PCR; TCRdb's copy has only in-frame clones and lacks some. The sample has 200,000 to 250,000 clones, 70% to 90% seen once. The specimen was PBMCs or T cells enriched from blood (not recorded which). Receptor source: a man between 25 and 39 years old with acute COVID-19.

The chain links TRBV20-1 to TRBJ1-2; maybe TRBD1 (5 bases). The length of the CDR3 is 11 residues. Germline CDR1 reads DFQATT; CDR2 reads SNEGSKA (reference sequence). V was cut by 0 bases and J by 8 bases, with 7 bases left in between. As DNA, the CDR3 is TGCAGTGCTAGAGACAGGGCCGGCTACACCTTC. Protein sequence: CSARDRAGYTF.

V and J are TRBV5-1 and TRBJ1-1, with TRBD1 identical over 11 bases. Germline CDR1 and CDR2: SGHRS and YFSETQ. The ends lost 4 bases at V and 5 bases at J; junction bases unmatched: 1. The length of the CDR3 is 13 residues. The CDR3 loop is CASSGDRGTEAFF. Written as DNA, the CDR3 is TGCGCCAGCAGCGGGGACAGGGGGACTGAAGCTTTCTTT.

V gene TRBV7-6 combines with J gene TRBJ1-1; possibly TRBD1 for D (5 bases). The germline V gene has CDR1 SGHVS and CDR2 FNYEAQ. This CDR3 spans 13 amino acids. V lost 0 bases, J lost 7 bases, and 9 bases lay in between. The CDR3 spells CASSLAGADEAFF. CDR3 coding DNA: TGTGCCAGCAGCTTAGCAGGGGCGGATGAAGCTTTCTTT. Full variable domain (outside the CDR3, taken from reference TRBV7-6 and TRBJ1-1): GAGVSQSPRYKVTKRGQDVALRCDPISGHVSLYWYRQALGQGPEFLTYFNYEAQQDKSGLPNDRFSAERPEGSISTLTIQRTEQRDSAMYRCASSLAGADEAFFGQGTRLTVV.

This chain connects TRBV29-1 to TRBJ1-2, with no clear D. Germline CDR1 SQVTM, CDR2 ANQGSEA. This CDR3 has 11 amino acids. Trimming pared 5 bases from V and 4 bases from J, leaving 8 bases between. CDR3 protein: CSVSGFYGYTF. The CDR3 DNA reads as TGCAGCGTTTCAGGATTCTATGGCTACACCTTC.

This chain uses TRBV4-1 with TRBJ1-3; no reliable D call. Germline V CDR1 and CDR2: MGHRA, YSYEKL. The ends were cut back, 1 base at V and 0 bases at J, with 7 bases in the middle. The CDR3 spans 15 residues. In nucleotides, the CDR3 is TGCGCCAGCAGCCAAGTGCCAGACTCTGGAAACACCATATATTTT. Translated, it gives CASSQVPDSGNTIYF.